These T cell receptor beta chains were read from a single sample in a study of cytomegalovirus exposure and HLA in healthy donors. This table comes from immunoSEQ multiplex PCR, and its TCRdb copy is limited to in-frame clones, with some not included. The sample gives about 110,000 clones, roughly 67% of which show up once; roughly 8% is in the top ten. Sequenced input: PBMCs. The origin of the receptors is a man aged 40-50 years in good health and CMV-seronegative. Both conserved end residues are part of each CDR3. The D gene is left open where the match is weak. The size entry is marked missing in some rows and otherwise reads once, few, many or a size class.

TRBJ1-1	NA	TRBV4-2	NA	CASSQDPTGYLEAFF	TGTGCCAGCAGCCAAGATCCTACAGGTTACCTCGAAGCTTTCTTT
TRBJ2-5	NA	TRBV7-2	TRBD2	CASSLVLASGGLVTQYF	TGTGCCAGCAGCTTAGTTTTGGCTAGCGGGGGTCTTGTGACCCAGTACTTC
TRBJ2-3	NA	TRBV5-4	NA	CASSSTVDTQYF	TGTGCCAGCAGTTCTACAGTGGATACGCAGTATTTT
TRBJ2-2	NA	TRBV7-2	NA	CASSLAGGGELFF	TGTGCCAGCAGCTTAGCAGGAGGCGGGGAGCTGTTTTTT
TRBJ1-5	few	TRBV5-8	TRBD1	CASTYPGQGGNQPQHF	TGTGCCAGCACCTACCCCGGACAGGGTGGCAATCAGCCCCAGCATTTT
TRBJ1-3	NA	TRBV10-2	NA	CASSEAGTGNTIYF	TGCGCCAGCAGTGAGGCGGGCACCGGAAACACCATATATTTT
TRBJ1-5	NA	TRBV28	NA	CASSSTGFYQPQHF	TGTGCCAGCAGTTCTACAGGGTTCTACCAGCCCCAGCATTTT
TRBJ1-2	few	TRBV10-3	NA	CAISEGASPRGYTF	TGTGCCATCAGTGAAGGGGCCTCACCACGGGGCTACACCTTC
TRBJ2-1	NA	TRBV27	NA	CASSTFEASPNEQFF	TGTGCCAGCAGCACCTTTGAGGCCAGTCCCAATGAGCAGTTCTTC
TRBJ1-5	once	TRBV7-8	NA	CASSLAEGKPQHF	TGTGCCAGCAGCTTAGCGGAGGGTAAGCCCCAGCATTTT
TRBJ2-7	NA	TRBV11-3	TRBD1	CASSLTGGHEQYF	TGTGCCAGCAGCCTTACAGGGGGCCACGAGCAGTACTTC
TRBJ2-2	few	TRBV18	TRBD2	CASSPWTSGGATRELFF	TGTGCCAGCTCACCGTGGACTAGCGGGGGAGCTACCCGGGAGCTGTTTTTT
TRBJ2-7	few	TRBV4-1	TRBD2	CASSQRTSLSSYEQYF	TGCGCCAGCAGCCAAAGGACTAGCTTGAGCTCCTACGAGCAGTACTTC
TRBJ1-1	NA	TRBV7-7	TRBD1	CASRESQGAMEAFF	TGTGCTAGCAGAGAAAGTCAGGGGGCGATGGAAGCTTTCTTT
TRBJ2-7	NA	TRBV9	NA	CASSVAQGGEQYF	TGTGCCAGCAGCGTAGCGCAGGGCGGCGAGCAGTACTTC
TRBJ2-7	NA	TRBV7-2	NA	CASSLVLYEQYF	TGTGCCAGCAGCTTAGTACTCTACGAGCAGTACTTC